The next 4 T cell receptor beta chains were all read from a single sample in a study of cytomegalovirus exposure and HLA in healthy donors. Amplification used 60 Vbeta primers and 13 Jbeta primers. Some clones are missing from TCRdb's copy, which holds only in-frame ones; the method was immunoSEQ multiplex PCR. The sample spans 220,000 or so clones; the ten largest clones claim 1.1%. The source material was PBMCs. The receptors come from a girl aged 2 to 10 in good health and CMV-seropositive.

The chain combines TRBV20-1 with TRBJ2-3; D not resolved. Trimming cost V 6 bases and J 6 bases, with 7 bases left between them. Germline CDR1 reads DFQATT; CDR2 reads SNEGSKA (reference sequence). This CDR3 is 10 amino acids long. The CDR3 nucleotides read TGCAGTGCAATAATGGATACGCAGTATTTT. Translation: CSAIMDTQYF.

J is TRBJ1-1 and V is TRBV18; no firm D call. The CDR3 runs to 12 residues. CDR1 and CDR2 (germline): KGHSH, LQKENI. V lost 6 bases and J lost 3, with 8 bases in between. The CDR3 sequence is CASSLRDTEAFF. The CDR3 nucleotides read TGTGCCAGCTCTTTGAGGGACACTGAAGCTTTCTTT.

The gene calls are TRBV6-1 and TRBJ1-1, with D tentatively TRBD1 (5 bases). The CDR3 spans 13 residues. The germline V gene encodes CDR1 MNHNS and CDR2 SASEGT. With 0 bases removed from V and 11 bases from J, the gap between germline ends came to 13 bases. CDR3 DNA sequence: TGTGCCAGCAGTGAAGCCTGGGGGGGGGATGCTTTCTTT. Residues: CASSEAWGGDAFF.

V gene TRBV18 combines with J gene TRBJ2-3; TRBD1 agrees at 9 bases. CDR3 length equals 16 residues. CDR1 is KGHSH and CDR2 is LQKENI in the germline V gene. V shed 2 bases, J shed 0 bases, and the junction held 3 bases outside the gene matches. The CDR3 spells CASSPSTGGSTDTQYF. DNA of the CDR3: TGTGCCAGCTCACCATCCACAGGGGGCAGCACAGATACGCAGTATTTT.